Below are 5 T cell receptor beta chains sequenced from a single sample in a study of T-cell memory formation after mild COVID-19. TCRdb re-analysed the 5' RACE reads in MiXCR, keeping a single row per CDR3 protein. This table holds approximately 290,000 distinct CDR3 sequences, approximately 19% found once. The sample was PBMCs or a T cell subset sorted from them (not recorded which). These receptors came from a man aged 18 to 29 who had mild COVID-19 (a few samples of this study predate the infection). Cell type and time point are not known.

V gene TRBV5-1 combines with J gene TRBJ1-6; 8 bases are shared with TRBD1. Germline-derived CDR1 and CDR2 are SGHRS and YFSETQ. The CDR3 contains 15 residues. V shed 5 bases, J shed 8 bases, and the junction held 9 bases outside the gene matches. CDR3 sequence reads: CASRGQGSLHSPLHF. The CDR3, as DNA: TGCGCCAGCAGAGGACAGGGAAGCCTTCATTCACCCCTCCACTTT.

This clonotype occurred a few times. The chain links TRBV7-6 to TRBJ1-1; no definite D call. The V gene's germline CDR1 is SGHVS and CDR2 FNYEAQ. This CDR3 has 15 amino acids. Trimming took off 1 base at V and 0 bases at J, with 9 bases between the two ends. Here the CDR3 reads CASSLVGGMNTEAFF. The CDR3 region has the DNA TGTGCCAGCAGCTTAGTTGGTGGCATGAACACTGAAGCTTTCTTT.

V is TRBV12-3 or TRBV12-4 and J is TRBJ2-3; D remains ambiguous. V lost 6 bases and J 8 bases, leaving 9 bases between the germline ends. CDR3 length: 11 amino acids. The CDR3 is CASSHDGTQYF. The DNA of the CDR3 is TGTGCCAGCAGCCACGATGGTACGCAGTATTTT.

This clonotype turned up a few times. CDR3 sequence: CASSYNSGEQYV. DNA of the CDR3: TGTGCCAGCAGCTACAATTCCGGCGAGCAGTACGTC. The V call is TRBV11-1, the J call TRBJ2-7; D is ambiguous. Germline V gene data show CDR1 as SGHAT and CDR2 as FQDESV (reference sequence). The CDR3 loop spans 12 amino acids. With 4 bases removed from V and 6 bases from J, the gap between germline ends came to 10 bases.

Many counts were recorded for this clonotype. The J gene is TRBJ2-3, the V gene TRBV24-1; D gene ambiguous. From germline, CDR1 is KGHDR and CDR2 SFDVKD. This CDR3 is built from 14 residues. With 5 bases removed from V and 0 bases from J, the gap between germline ends came to 8 bases. The CDR3 DNA reads TGTGCCACCAGTGCGGGTGGAAGCACAGATACGCAGTATTTT. Its translation: CATSAGGSTDTQYF.